These T cell receptor beta chains were read from a single sample in a study of T cell responses to AZD1222 COVID-19 vaccine. Profiling relied on immunoSEQ multiplex PCR, and the TCRdb table lists in-frame clones only, not all of them. The table shows over 100,000 clones, with around nine tenths occurring only once. The specimen was peripheral blood, collected on day 0 of AZD1222 vaccination. The receptors derive from an adult in good health. The CDR3 runs from the conserved cysteine through the conserved F or W. D genes are given only for firm matches. Size is stated for part of the rows, as once, few or many counts, or as a class when the clone is expanded.

j_call,v_call,d_call,clone_size,cdr3_nt,cdr3_aa
TRBJ1-1,TRBV28,TRBD1,.,TGTGCCAGCAGTTCACCGGGACAGGGGGTTTCTGAAGCTTTCTTT,CASSSPGQGVSEAFF
TRBJ1-3,TRBV2,.,.,TGTGCCAGCAGTGAAGTAGGCAGGTCTGGAAACACCATATATTTT,CASSEVGRSGNTIYF
TRBJ2-7,TRBV28,.,.,TGTGCCAGCAGTTTTACGGGTAACCTTTACGAGCAGTACTTC,CASSFTGNLYEQYF
TRBJ2-1,TRBV10-1,TRBD2,.,TGCGCCAGCAGTGAGGCGGGAGGGAGCTCCTACAATGAGCAGTTCTTC,CASSEAGGSSYNEQFF
TRBJ1-2,TRBV28,TRBD1,.,TGTGCCAGCAGACTCCACAGGACAGGGGTGGATGGCTACACCTTC,CASRLHRTGVDGYTF
TRBJ2-7,TRBV9,TRBD1,.,TGTGCCAGCAGCATCGGGACAGCCACTTTCTACGAGCAGTACTTC,CASSIGTATFYEQYF
TRBJ1-3,TRBV6-2/TRBV6-3,.,.,TGTGCCAGCAGTTACGGGGGCCGTACCGCGGGAAACACCATATATTTT,CASSYGGRTAGNTIYF
TRBJ1-2,TRBV29-1,.,.,TGCAGCGTTGACATAACTGGAGGGGGTCCGAGCGGCTACACCTTC,CSVDITGGGPSGYTF
TRBJ2-4,TRBV2,.,.,TGTGCCAGCAGTGCCGGGACGTTCCAGTACTTC,CASSAGTFQYF
TRBJ1-1,TRBV24-1,.,once,TGTGCCACCAGTGATTTGAGGGGGGAAGCTTTCTTT,CATSDLRGEAFF
TRBJ2-5,TRBV6-5,TRBD2,.,TGTGCCAGCAGTTACTCAGATGGGGGGGGAAAGACCCAGTACTTC,CASSYSDGGGKTQYF
TRBJ1-6,TRBV6-1,.,.,TGTGCCAGCAGTGAAAGGCTGATTTATTCACCCCTCCACTTT,CASSERLIYSPLHF
TRBJ2-1,TRBV30,.,few,TGTGCCTGGCAACAGAGCTCCTACAATGAGCAGTTCTTC,CAWQQSSYNEQFF
TRBJ2-1,TRBV12-5,TRBD2,.,TGTGCTAGTGGTTTGCCCCTGAGGCTAGCGGGAGGAACATCCTACAATGAGCAGTTCTTC,CASGLPLRLAGGTSYNEQFF
TRBJ1-4,TRBV7-3,TRBD1,.,TGTGCCAGCAGCCGTTCCGGGACAGGGCTTGAAAAACTGTTTTTT,CASSRSGTGLEKLFF
TRBJ1-5,TRBV28,.,.,TGTGCCAGCACCCCAGAATACAATCAGCCCCAGCATTTT,CASTPEYNQPQHF
TRBJ1-6,TRBV6-6,TRBD1,.,TGTGCCACTAATCAGGGGGGAGGAGGTTCACCCCTCCACTTT,CATNQGGGGSPLHF
TRBJ1-3,TRBV30,.,.,TGTGCCTGGAGTGACGGGGGGACTGGAAACACCATATATTTT,CAWSDGGTGNTIYF
TRBJ2-3,TRBV5-1,TRBD2,once,TGCGCCAGCGGGACTAGCGGGACGGGAGATACGCAGTATTTT,CASGTSGTGDTQYF
TRBJ1-5,TRBV18,TRBD1,.,TGTGCCAGCTCCCAAGACAGGGTTGGACAGCCCCAGCATTTT,CASSQDRVGQPQHF
TRBJ2-5,TRBV5-1,.,.,TGCGCCAGCAGCTTGGTGGCTTTACAAGAGACCCAGTACTTC,CASSLVALQETQYF
TRBJ2-1,TRBV7-2,TRBD2,.,TGTGCCAGCAGCTTAGCGGGGACTATCTCCTACAATGAGCAGTTCTTC,CASSLAGTISYNEQFF
TRBJ2-7,TRBV18,TRBD1,.,TGTGCCAGCTCACCGACAGGGATTAGCGAGCAGTACTTC,CASSPTGISEQYF
TRBJ2-1,TRBV5-1,TRBD1,.,TGCGCCAGCAGCGCGGACAGGGGGCCTGCGGATGAGCAGTTCTTC,CASSADRGPADEQFF
TRBJ1-1,TRBV18,.,.,TGTGCCAGCTCACCACAGGGTAACACTGAAGCTTTCTTT,CASSPQGNTEAFF
TRBJ1-2,TRBV18,TRBD1,.,TGTGCCAGCTCACCCCGGACAGGGACTAACTATGGCTACACCTTC,CASSPRTGTNYGYTF
TRBJ2-4,TRBV5-1,.,once,TGCGCCAGCAGCTGGGGAGCGGGCCCCAAAAACATTCAGTACTTC,CASSWGAGPKNIQYF
TRBJ1-1,TRBV6-1,TRBD1,.,TGTGCCAGCAGTGAAGGACAGGGCGGGAACACTGAAGCTTTCTTT,CASSEGQGGNTEAFF
TRBJ2-2,TRBV5-5,.,.,TGTGCCAGCAGGAGGTACACCGGGGAGCTGTTTTTT,CASRRYTGELFF
TRBJ1-1,TRBV9,.,once,TGTGCCAGCAGCCCCTGGGATAACACTGAAGCTTTCTTT,CASSPWDNTEAFF
TRBJ1-5,TRBV19,.,.,TGTGCCAGTAGTATGGGCAGAGCGGGCAATCAGCCCCAGCATTTT,CASSMGRAGNQPQHF
TRBJ2-5,TRBV19,.,.,TGTGCCAGTGGGGGTTTAACCGTGGGAGAAGAGACCCAGTACTTC,CASGGLTVGEETQYF
TRBJ2-4,TRBV30,TRBD2,.,TGTGCCTGGATAGAGACTAGCGGGCAGTACTTC,CAWIETSGQYF
TRBJ2-1,TRBV18,.,.,TGTGCCAGCTCACCGCAGACCGGGAACAATGAGCAGTTCTTC,CASSPQTGNNEQFF
TRBJ2-7,TRBV30,.,.,TGTGCCTGGAGTAAGCAGAGCTCCTACGAGCAGTACTTC,CAWSKQSSYEQYF
TRBJ2-1,TRBV7-2,.,.,TGTGCCAGCAGCTTAGGACATCTACCCTACAATGAGCAGTTCTTC,CASSLGHLPYNEQFF
TRBJ1-2,TRBV18,TRBD1,.,TGTGCCAGCTCACCCTTGGACAGGGTAGATGGCTACACCTTC,CASSPLDRVDGYTF
TRBJ1-2,TRBV5-1,.,.,TGCGCCAGCCGGGATTTCCACTATGGCTACACCTTC,CASRDFHYGYTF
TRBJ1-1,TRBV2,.,.,TGTGCCAGCAGGGGGATCACTGAAGCTTTCTTT,CASRGITEAFF
TRBJ1-5,TRBV6-6,.,.,TGTGCCAGCATAAGGGATTGGGGTTCCAATCAGCCCCAGCATTTT,CASIRDWGSNQPQHF
TRBJ1-4,TRBV19,.,.,TGTGCCAGTGGGGAAGAAGCAACTAATGAAAAACTGTTTTTT,CASGEEATNEKLFF
TRBJ1-3,TRBV4-1,.,.,TGCGCCAGCAGCCAAGTCGGGCGGGGAACTGGAAACACCATATATTTT,CASSQVGRGTGNTIYF
TRBJ2-7,TRBV19,TRBD2,.,TGTGCCAGTAGTCCCTGGCGGGGGTCCTACGAGCAGTACTTC,CASSPWRGSYEQYF
TRBJ2-6,TRBV5-1,TRBD1,.,TGCGCCAGCAGCCGAACCCCGGGACAGGGATCAGCCGGGGCCAACGTCCTGACTTTC,CASSRTPGQGSAGANVLTF
TRBJ1-5,TRBV28,.,.,TGTGCCAGCAGTAAGCGGACGGGGAGCAATCAGCCCCAGCATTTT,CASSKRTGSNQPQHF
TRBJ1-1,TRBV9,.,.,TGTGCCAGCAAAGTGCTCACGAACACTGAAGCTTTCTTT,CASKVLTNTEAFF
TRBJ2-7,TRBV10-1,TRBD2,.,TGCGCCAGCAGTCCTGGGGGGGAACCCTACGAGCAGTACTTC,CASSPGGEPYEQYF
TRBJ2-7,TRBV7-8,.,.,TGTGCCAGCAGCTTAGTCCCTAGGGAGCAGTACTTC,CASSLVPREQYF
TRBJ2-1,TRBV29-1,.,.,TGCAGCGTTGGGATCCCCTCTCGGTGGCGGGAGCAGTTCTTC,CSVGIPSRWREQFF